This TCR beta chain was documented in a study of shared clonotypes between healthy human individuals. The ends lost 2 bases at V and 2 bases at J; junction bases unmatched: 2. The CDR3 has 15 residues. Germline V gives CDR1 SGHDN, CDR2 FVKESK. Profiling relied on immunoSEQ multiplex PCR, and the TCRdb table lists in-frame clones only, not all of them. The data contain about 750,000 clones, 92% of them singletons. Terminally differentiated effector memory CD45RA+ cells were left out of the naive CD8 fraction, which was CD45RO-negative and positively selected for CCR7. Healthy and HIV-negative, the adult donors had no recent acute infections or vaccinations.

This clonotype originated in a man aged 30 to 45 in good health. The chain recombines TRBV14 with TRBJ1-5, with TRBD1 matching over 8 bases. The sequenced sample was naive CD8+ T cells sorted from blood. In DNA, the CDR3 is TGTGCCAGCAGCCAAACAGGGGGAGGCAATCAGCCCCAGCATTTT. It encodes CASSQTGGGNQPQHF.